This T cell receptor (beta chain) originates from a study of cytomegalovirus exposure and HLA in healthy donors. For the study at large: Out of 398 genotyped donors, roughly 80% belonged to the Caucasian-associated ancestry cluster.

The study, taken as a whole, reports: A list of 150 or so TCR beta chains associated with cytomegalovirus was given. HLA-A and HLA-B allele assignments for most subjects were reportedly predicted accurately using TCR beta sequences.

V lost 5 bases and J lost 7; bases outside the gene matches: 1. The CDR3 has 13 residues. Germline-derived CDR1 and CDR2 are MNHNS and SASEGT. Of note for this clone: Its target is unknown.

The PCR was carried out with 60 Vbeta primers and 13 Jbeta primers. The method was immunoSEQ multiplex PCR; TCRdb's version includes in-frame clones alone and lacks a portion of them. Of nearly 200,000 clones in the sample, about 90% were seen once. The genes are TRBV6-1 and TRBJ1-4; 10 bases are shared with TRBD1. This receptor was taken from a man younger than 45 in good health and CMV-seronegative. The sequenced sample was PBMCs. The CDR3 loop reads CASSRDRGEKLFF. CDR3 DNA sequence: TGTGCCAGCAGTCGGGACAGGGGTGAAAAACTGTTTTTT.